The T cell receptor beta chain under discussion was sequenced for a study of cytomegalovirus exposure and HLA in healthy donors. Nominal health characterized the donors when sampled, though unrecorded immune exposures were likely. It was with 60 Vbeta and 13 Jbeta primers that the PCR ran. TCRdb's table, derived via immunoSEQ multiplex PCR, lists solely in-frame clones and lacks some. The sample contains some 180,000 clones, over 65% of which appear only once. Sequenced: PBMCs. This clonotype was obtained from a man younger than 30 in good health and CMV-seronegative.

The CDR3 region is CASSGGLAGVGVTQYF. Here the CDR3 DNA reads TGTGCCAGCAGTGGGGGGCTAGCGGGAGTTGGAGTTACGCAGTATTTT. This chain joins TRBV2 and TRBJ2-3, with TRBD2 identical over 10 bases. CDR1 is SNHLY, CDR2 FYNNEI, per germline. There are 16 residues in the CDR3. The V segment lost 4 bases and the J segment 8 bases; nucleotides outside the gene matches: 12.